This T cell receptor (beta chain) comes out of a study of blood T cell repertoires in COVID-19. Original analysis: Quantification of nucleated cells was approximated via reference gene primer amplification. Profiling relied on immunoSEQ multiplex PCR, and the TCRdb table lists in-frame clones only, not all of them. The DNA was the basis for D and trimming; V, J and clone size are from that table. The sample consists of some 460,000 clones, about 90% of them appearing once. The CDR3 spans 17 residues. CDR1 and CDR2 from the germline V gene are SEHNR and FQNEAQ (reference sequence). V was clipped by 2 bases and J by 4 bases, with 20 bases between them.

The chain links TRBV7-9 to TRBJ2-5, with D maybe TRBD1 (6 bases). This receptor was obtained from a young woman who had recovered from COVID-19. Source material: PBMCs or T cells enriched from blood (not recorded which). The DNA of the CDR3 is TGTGCCAGCAGCTTAACGCACGGTGTAGGGGGTGTAGAGACCCAGTACTTC. It codes for CASSLTHGVGGVETQYF.